Presented here are 23 T cell receptor beta chains from one specimen sequenced in a study of T cell repertoires in cytomegalovirus infection. TCRdb analysed the reads with MiXCR anew, one entry per CDR3 protein. The sample lists roughly 170,000 distinct CDR3 sequences, about 20% occurring once. Antigens for these TCRs are unknown. The specimen comprised CD8+ T cells from cultured PBMCs, sampled from culture after CMV antigen stimulation. These receptor sequences come from a human donor in good health (CMV status not recorded). Some clones in this sample may be carry-over from other donors' samples.

The chain joins TRBV7-2 to TRBJ1-1, with 10 bases identical to TRBD1. The germline gives CDR1 SGHTA, CDR2 FQGNSA. The CDR3 sequence is 15 residues long. V was pared by 5 bases and J by 5 bases, with 8 bases of the junction left unmatched. The CDR3 is CASSAGTGDGTEAFF. CDR3 nucleotide sequence: TGTGCCAGCAGCGCCGGGACAGGGGATGGGACTGAAGCTTTCTTT.

A few counts support this clonotype. This chain joins TRBV7-8 and TRBJ1-5; TRBD1 is a possible D gene (6 bases). The CDR3 sequence is 16 residues long. V was trimmed by 4 bases and J by 5 bases, leaving 18 bases between them. Per the germline V gene, CDR1 is SGHVS and CDR2 is FQNEAQ. The CDR3 spells CASSSGVVGGHQPQHF. CDR3 DNA sequence: TGTGCCAGCAGCTCAGGGGTTGTAGGTGGGCATCAGCCCCAGCATTTT. Combining the CDR3 with reference TRBV7-8 and TRBJ1-5 gives the whole variable domain GAGVSQSPRYKVAKRGQDVALRCDPISGHVSLFWYQQALGQGPEFLTYFQNEAQLDKSGLPSDRFFAERPEGSVSTLKIQRTQQEDSAVYLCASSSGVVGGHQPQHFGDGTRLSIL.

J is TRBJ2-5 and V is TRBV28; 14 nucleotides line up with TRBD2. V shed 5 bases and J 4 bases; nucleotides not matched to a gene: 9. The CDR3 loop spans 17 amino acids. In germline, CDR1 is MDHEN, CDR2 SYDVKM. The CDR3 bases are TGTGCCAGCAGTCCCGGACTAGCGGGGGGAAAGCGAGAGACCCAGTACTTC. It encodes CASSPGLAGGKRETQYF.

This clonotype has more than one count but fewer than ten. The chain combines TRBV7-6 with TRBJ1-1; D is possibly TRBD1 (5 bases). CDR1 is SGHVS, CDR2 FNYEAQ, per germline. The length of the CDR3 is 14 residues. V lost 0 bases, J lost 9 bases, and 14 bases lay in between. In nucleotides, the CDR3 is TGTGCCAGCAGCTTAGCGGGGGGGTCGCGGAAAGCTTTCTTT. Translation gives CASSLAGGSRKAFF.

A word on this clonotype: A much larger clone differs from this one at a single base, so this may be a read error. The chain recombines TRBV6-2 or TRBV6-3 with TRBJ1-1, with 7 bases aligning to TRBD1. J was trimmed by 4 bases and V by 6 bases; bases with no gene match: 5. Germline loops: CDR1 MNHEY, CDR2 SVGEGT. This CDR3 has 13 amino acids. The CDR3 sequence: CASSSHRGTEAFF. CDR3 in DNA: TGTGCCAGCAGCTCCCACAGGGGCACTGAAGCTTTCTTT.

This clonotype was counted ten times or more. The CDR3 spells CASSQDLGVASATYEQYF. The CDR3, as DNA: TGCGCCAGCAGCCAAGATCTAGGGGTGGCGTCAGCCACCTACGAGCAGTACTTC. The chain is built from TRBV4-3 and TRBJ2-7; D may be TRBD1 (5 bases). This CDR3 contains 18 residues. From germline, CDR1 is LGHNA and CDR2 YSLEER. V dropped 0 bases and J dropped 2 bases, with 20 bases sitting between them.

The genes are TRBV6-6 and TRBJ1-5, with D possibly matching TRBD1 (6 bases). Germline V gene lookup returns CDR1 MNHNY and CDR2 SVGAGI (reference sequence). The CDR3 extends over 16 amino acids. Trimming cost V 0 bases and J 0 bases, with 9 bases left between them. The CDR3: CASSYSRTDSNQPQHF. CDR3 in DNA: TGTGCCAGCAGTTACTCGAGGACAGATAGCAATCAGCCCCAGCATTTT.

This clonotype was seen more than once but under ten times. The J gene is TRBJ2-5, the V gene TRBV6-5, with TRBD1 identical over 9 bases. The V segment lost 5 bases and the J segment 5 bases; nucleotides outside the gene matches: 24. Germline V gene data show CDR1 as MNHEY and CDR2 as SVGAGI. The CDR3 length is 20 residues. The DNA for the CDR3 is TGTGCCAGCAGTGATAGGACAGGGGACGTAGTTAGGAGGGGATCGGAGACCCAGTACTTC. This sequence encodes CASSDRTGDVVRRGSETQYF.

This clonotype was counted a few times. V and J are TRBV5-6 and TRBJ1-4; a weak D match, TRBD1 (5 bases). Trimming cost V 3 bases and J 0 bases, with 9 bases left between them. Germline CDR1 SGHDT, CDR2 YYEEEE. CDR3 length: 15 amino acids. The CDR3 loop reads CASSYGTATNEKLFF. The CDR3 DNA sequence: TGTGCCAGCAGCTACGGGACCGCAACTAATGAAAAACTGTTTTTT.

V is TRBV14 and J is TRBJ2-7; maybe TRBD1 (6 bases). CDR1 and CDR2 from the germline V gene are SGHDN and FVKESK. The CDR3 is 14 residues long. Trimming stripped 5 bases from V and 1 base from J, with 12 bases between. The CDR3 region has the DNA TGTGCCAGCAGCTCCTCACAGGGATCCTACGAGCAGTACTTC. It encodes CASSSSQGSYEQYF.

This chain connects TRBV7-2 to TRBJ1-1, with D possibly TRBD1 on 6 matching bases. The CDR3 runs to 16 residues. The germline CDR1 and CDR2 sequences are SGHTA and FQGNSA. With 4 bases removed from V and 3 bases from J, the gap between germline ends came to 18 bases. CDR3 in amino acids: CASSYPTGFLDTEAFF. The CDR3 region has the DNA TGTGCCAGCAGCTACCCAACAGGGTTCCTGGACACTGAAGCTTTCTTT.

The V call is TRBV9, the J call TRBJ1-2, with TRBD1 as a possible D gene (5 bases). This CDR3 comprises 13 residues. Trimming shortened V by 0 bases and J by 8 bases, and 11 bases separated the two germline ends. Germline values: CDR1 SGDLS, CDR2 YYNGEE. Here the CDR3 DNA reads TGTGCCAGCAGCGTAGTAATTGACAGAGGCTACACCTTC. Its translation: CASSVVIDRGYTF.

This clonotype was found a few times. V is TRBV7-2 and J is TRBJ2-2; TRBD1 agrees at 9 bases. The CDR3 is made up of 15 amino acids. The V gene end was trimmed by 5 bases and the J gene end by 6 bases; junction bases not matched to a gene: 7. Germline CDR1 SGHTA, CDR2 FQGNSA. CDR3 residues: CASSRGQGSAGELFF. Written as DNA, the CDR3 is TGTGCCAGCAGCCGAGGACAGGGGAGTGCCGGGGAGCTGTTTTTT.

In its sample, this clonotype was seen a few times. The rearrangement links TRBV6-2 or TRBV6-3 to TRBJ2-1; possibly TRBD1 for D (5 bases). Germline V gene sequence: CDR1 MNHEY, CDR2 SVGEGT. This CDR3 region has 13 residues. The V end lost 6 bases, the J end lost 7 bases, and 13 bases lay between the germline ends. CDR3 DNA: TGTGCCAGCAGCATATCTTACAGGAATGAGCAGTTCTTC. This encodes CASSISYRNEQFF.

This chain uses TRBV7-8 with TRBJ2-3; tentatively, D is TRBD1 (5 bases). Germline-derived CDR1 and CDR2 are SGHVS and FQNEAQ. With 6 bases removed from V and 4 bases from J, the gap between germline ends came to 17 bases. The CDR3 consists of 15 residues. This CDR3 is CASRDGALEADTQYF. CDR3 sequence (DNA): TGTGCCAGCAGGGATGGGGCGTTGGAAGCAGATACGCAGTATTTT.

The V gene is TRBV12-3 or TRBV12-4, the J gene TRBJ1-1, with D maybe TRBD1 (6 bases). V gave up 5 bases and J gave up 3 bases, with 13 bases separating them. CDR3 length: 14 amino acids. CDR3 amino acids: CASSTGTRDTEAFF. The CDR3 nucleotides are TGTGCCAGCAGTACAGGGACCCGAGACACTGAAGCTTTCTTT.

CDR3 coding DNA: TGTGCCAGCAGTTACTCGTGGACTAACACTGAAGCTTTCTTT. It translates to CASSYSWTNTEAFF. The genes are TRBV6-6 and TRBJ1-1; D gene ambiguous. From germline, CDR1 is MNHNY and CDR2 SVGAGI (reference sequence). This CDR3 contains 14 residues. V was shortened by 0 bases and J by 2 bases, with 7 bases between the two germline ends.

Ten or more counts support this clonotype. The chain combines TRBV7-7 with TRBJ2-2, with D tentatively TRBD1 or TRBD2 (5 bases each). Germline assignment: CDR1 SSHAT and CDR2 FNYEAQ (reference sequence). CDR3 length: 16 residues. V lost 5 bases and J 4 bases, leaving 17 bases between the germline ends. The DNA for the CDR3 is TGTGCCAGCAGCCCCCAACCGGGACGGGTCACCGGGGAGCTGTTTTTT. Protein: CASSPQPGRVTGELFF.

In its sample, this clonotype was seen many times. This chain links TRBV12-3 or TRBV12-4 with TRBJ1-1; 9 bases line up with TRBD1. The CDR3 is made up of 15 amino acids. J was trimmed by 6 bases and V by 3 bases; bases with no gene match: 8. The CDR3 DNA reads TGTGCCAGCAGTTTGGACAGGGGTATGACCGCTGAAGCTTTCTTT. Encoded protein: CASSLDRGMTAEAFF.

The V call is TRBV6-1, the J call TRBJ1-5; 12 bases are a match to TRBD1. Trimming at V came to 6 bases and at J to 6 bases, leaving 6 bases not matched to a gene. Looked up from germline, CDR1 is MNHNS and CDR2 is SASEGT. The CDR3 has 15 residues. In DNA form, the CDR3 reads TGTGCCAGCAGGGCCGGGACAGGGGGCGGTCAGCCCCAGCATTTT. Amino acid sequence: CASRAGTGGGQPQHF.

This clonotype was seen a handful of times. The chain joins TRBV5-8 to TRBJ2-5; a possible D gene is TRBD2 (6 bases). Germline-derived CDR1 and CDR2 are SGHTS and YDEGEE. Between the trimmed V and J ends, which lost 4 bases and 2 bases, there was a span of 21 bases. CDR3 size: 17 residues. This chain's CDR3 is CASSVLGGAGVQETQYF. CDR3 sequence (DNA): TGTGCCAGCAGCGTTTTGGGCGGGGCAGGAGTACAAGAGACCCAGTACTTC.

This chain links TRBV29-1 with TRBJ2-7; D not certain. The ends were cut back, 4 bases at V and 2 bases at J, with 9 bases in the middle. Germline V CDR1 and CDR2: SQVTM, ANQGSEA. The CDR3 has 12 residues. The CDR3 nucleotides are TGCAGCGTTGCCCGCCCCCCCTACGAGCAGTACTTC. As protein: CSVARPPYEQYF.

V is TRBV4-1 and J is TRBJ2-7; D unclear. Germline V lookup: CDR1 MGHRA, CDR2 YSYEKL. The CDR3 length is 14 residues. Trimming took 0 bases from V and 4 from J, leaving 10 bases between them. The CDR3 DNA reads TGCGCCAGCAGCCAAGAGTTCAGATTTTACGAGCAGTACTTC. It is translated as CASSQEFRFYEQYF.